The present T cell receptor beta chain was sequenced within a study of T-cell memory formation after mild COVID-19 (dated by TCRdb to 2020 to 2023). Notes on the research overall: TCR sequence clusters from the two donors were largely donor specific. T-cell clones expanding and contracting after mild COVID-19 in two donors were tracked by longitudinal TCRalpha and TCRbeta repertoire sequencing. The cohort was made up of two young adult volunteers, one female and one male, who were previously healthy.

Ficoll-Paque density gradient centrifugation was used to isolate PBMCs. On the study overall, not on this receptor specifically: From day 15 to 85, contracting clones showed balanced CD4/CD8 phenotypes, whereas a second wave of clones that expanded from day 15 to 37 leaned towards CD4+. Some responding clones were detected in pre-infection memory, which suggested that pre-existing cross-reactive memory T cells had joined the SARS-CoV-2 response. Contracting CD4+ clones were located mainly in the CM and EM memory subsets, whereas CD8+ clones were found to be enriched in EMRA. The second-wave clones that peaked on day 37 were not confirmed to be SARS-CoV-2 specific. Only two mild cases were covered by the study, and larger cohorts that include severe cases with pre-infection samples were considered necessary.

The sequencer listed for this sample is Illumina NovaSeq 6000. Using 5'RACE with constant-segment primers, TCRalpha and TCRbeta cDNA libraries were constructed, with sample barcodes and unique molecular identifiers added in the process. Trizol reagent was used to extract RNA from every sample. The libraries were amplified in two PCR steps, and the second step added a second sample barcode and Illumina TruSeq adapters. Sequencing of the libraries was done on an Illumina NovaSeq, producing 2 x 150 bp paired-end reads. In the paper's pipeline: Reads were demultiplexed and collapsed into UMI-guided consensus sequences with migec v1.2.7. Using mixcr v2.1.11, UMI consensuses were aligned to TRA and TRB V and J templates and then assembled into clonotypes. A clonotype was counted as expanded or contracted only when both edgeR and NoisET called the clonotype significant, with the noise models trained on biological replicates. For edgeR calls, the thresholds were a false discovery rate-adjusted p below 0.01 and a log2 fold-change of 1. As an exploratory analysis of dynamics, max-normalized trajectories of the 1000 most abundant clonotypes were examined with PCA combined with hierarchical clustering. The CD4 or CD8 phenotype of responding clones was assigned using the separately sequenced CD4+ and CD8+ repertoires. The public reads were reanalyzed by TCRdb: fastp trimming at Q25, MiXCR alignment, in-frame beta chains only. Rows are unified per CDR3 protein, each entry keeping the most common DNA and genes. The V and J calls were not made by the authors but by TCRdb's processing. For this sample the table gives some 210,000 distinct CDR3 sequences, of which roughly a tenth were detected only once. The ten largest make up around 3.3% of the sample.

This clonotype appeared a few times. There is no known antigen for this receptor. Base quality data are lacking; no much larger clone is found one base away. The specimen sequenced was PBMCs or a T cell subset sorted from them (not recorded which). This TCR derives from a man younger than 35 who had mild COVID-19 (a few samples of this study predate the infection). The sample titles of this study are shuffled in the database, so cell type and time point are left out; the donor was told from shared clones.

The nucleotide sequence is given as TGTGCCAGCAGTTTATTGGGGGCTGGAAACACCATATATTTT. This yields the protein CASSLLGAGNTIYF. The V gene is TRBV12-3 or TRBV12-4 and the J gene is TRBJ1-3; a tentative D match to TRBD1 spans 5 bases. The V end loses 2 bases and the J end loses 2 bases, and a stretch of 7 bases separates them. The CDR3 contains 14 residues, cysteine and phenylalanine counted. Here the CDR3 DNA is all that survives: 42 bases in frame from base 1.